Included here is one T cell receptor (beta chain) sequence, with context. Its specificity is unknown. The data were taken from a study of T cells after yellow fever vaccination. From germline, CDR1 is MDHEN and CDR2 SYDVKM. Trimming cost V 2 bases and J 5 bases, with 15 bases left between them. The CDR3 runs 15 residues. Study-level findings and limits: Abundant contaminating clonotypes from the bulk population could appear in FACS-sorted repertoires.

TCRdb passed the 5' RACE reads through MiXCR, listing each CDR3 protein once. The data hold approximately 550,000 distinct CDR3 sequences, with about 19% observed a single time. Here the sequenced sample was PBMCs, taken 15 days after the yellow fever booster vaccination. This chain connects TRBV28 to TRBJ2-5; a weak D match, TRBD2 (5 bases). The TCR sequence derives from a man aged 25-45 years who received the YFV17D yellow fever vaccine. CDR3 amino acids: CASSLINPAGETQYF. CDR3 DNA sequence: TGTGCCAGCAGTTTAATAAATCCGGCGGGTGAGACCCAGTACTTC. Using reference TRBV28 and TRBJ2-5 for the parts outside the CDR3, the full variable domain is DVKVTQSSRYLVKRTGEKVFLECVQDMDHENMFWYRQDPGLGLRLIYFSYDVKMKEKGDIPEGYSVSREKKERFSLILESASTNQTSMYLCASSLINPAGETQYFGPGTRLLVL.